This TCR beta chain comes out of a study of a mutant IDH1 vaccine in newly diagnosed glioma. Study background: Previous care, which was radiotherapy, temozolomide, or both, most often involved both.

The CDR3 length is 15 residues. Trimming stripped 0 bases from V and 0 bases from J, with 10 bases between. Germline CDR1 is SGHRS and CDR2 is YFSETQ. Noted time point: baseline, week 1 (first vaccination visit). The sample's treatment: pre-vaccination baseline after standard-of-care therapy. New astrocytomas of WHO grade 3 or 4 that were IDH1-mutant and ATRX-lost were found in the donors. Libraries were prepared by immunoSEQ multiplex PCR; TCRdb keeps only in-frame clonotypes and omits some of them. The sample shows tens of thousands of clones, more than 90% of them seen only once. The source was PBMCs, collected from a glioma patient treated with radiotherapy, temozolomide or both. The receptor comes from a man in his fifties or sixties with glioma. The gene calls are TRBV5-1 and TRBJ2-7; possibly TRBD1 for D (5 bases). The CDR3 protein is CASSLGRTLSYEQYF. In DNA, the CDR3 is TGCGCCAGCAGCTTGGGACGGACACTCTCCTACGAGCAGTACTTC.